Listed below are T cell receptor beta chains from one sample, sequenced in a study of human T cells and chemical hapten exposure. TCRdb reprocessed the RACE reads via MiXCR and lists one record per CDR3 protein. The table lists about 65,000 distinct CDR3 sequences, under 7.5% of them singletons. Sequencing used whole blood. These receptors originate from a female donor in good health. Some clones in this sample may be carry-over from other donors' samples. The conserved cysteine and the conserved F or W are not part of the CDR3 here. Each record gives: CDR3 protein, V gene, J gene.

CDR3 protein: ASKEDRTDTQY
V gene: TRBV28
J gene: TRBJ2-3

CDR3 protein: ASSETPTNEKLF
V gene: TRBV2
J gene: TRBJ1-4

CDR3 protein: ARQVPSYEQY
V gene: TRBV21-1
J gene: TRBJ2-7

CDR3 protein: ASTGQYSRGYT
V gene: TRBV5-1
J gene: TRBJ1-2

CDR3 protein: ASSPQGVQY
V gene: TRBV12-3/TRBV12-4
J gene: TRBJ2-5

CDR3 protein: ASSPYTGGSGEQF
V gene: TRBV12-3/TRBV12-4
J gene: TRBJ2-1

CDR3 protein: ASSENTPDNEQF
V gene: TRBV6-1
J gene: TRBJ2-1

CDR3 protein: SAGDRLIQETQY
V gene: TRBV20-1
J gene: TRBJ2-5

CDR3 protein: ASSYSLSLDEQY
V gene: TRBV6-2/TRBV6-3
J gene: TRBJ2-7

CDR3 protein: SALMSSGSYNEQF
V gene: TRBV20-1
J gene: TRBJ2-1

CDR3 protein: ASSVIDIGQTWEKLF
V gene: TRBV21-1
J gene: TRBJ1-4

CDR3 protein: ASSTLTTGVQPQH
V gene: TRBV19
J gene: TRBJ1-5

CDR3 protein: SARDPQGGISGANVLT
V gene: TRBV20-1
J gene: TRBJ2-6

CDR3 protein: ASSPRAEDTQY
V gene: TRBV4-2
J gene: TRBJ2-3

CDR3 protein: ASSVTTGYSGANVLT
V gene: TRBV4-3
J gene: TRBJ2-6

CDR3 protein: SAAAGGRDEKLF
V gene: TRBV20-1
J gene: TRBJ1-4

CDR3 protein: SAGKREGETQY
V gene: TRBV20-1
J gene: TRBJ2-5

CDR3 protein: ASSFGRYAF
V gene: TRBV28
J gene: TRBJ1-1

CDR3 protein: SARVGGAHQPQH
V gene: TRBV20-1
J gene: TRBJ1-5

CDR3 protein: ASSLYHSDTQY
V gene: TRBV27
J gene: TRBJ2-3

CDR3 protein: ASSLTSSLGGDTQY
V gene: TRBV28
J gene: TRBJ2-3

CDR3 protein: STKPGVSYNEQF
V gene: TRBV20-1
J gene: TRBJ2-1